The T cell receptor beta chain under discussion was sequenced for a study of OX40 agonist ivuxolimab in advanced cancers. Looking at the study overall: The eligibility criteria allowed prior anti-PD-1, anti-PD-L1 or anti-CTLA-4 therapy, and about 40% had some.

Germline trimming cut 3 bases from V and 6 bases from J; bases unmatched to any gene: 11. Germline CDR1 and CDR2: WSHSY and SAAADI. This CDR3 has 16 amino acids. The data were produced by immunoSEQ multiplex PCR, yet TCRdb's version contains in-frame clones alone and is incomplete. The table records about 80,000 clones, 84% of them present only once. Collection of blood occurred at baseline, at cycle 4 day 1, and at cycle 7 day 1. The chain carries TRBV10-2 and TRBJ2-1, with TRBD2 matching over 7 bases. This specimen consisted of CD4+ or CD8+ T cells sorted from blood, obtained in a trial of the OX40 agonist ivuxolimab. This receptor was identified in an adult with an advanced solid tumor such as melanoma, head and neck, liver or kidney cancer. CDR3 protein: CASSDKVGRRGNEQFF. As DNA, the CDR3 is TGCGCCAGCAGTGACAAGGTCGGGAGGAGAGGCAATGAGCAGTTCTTC.